This paragraph reports one T cell receptor (beta chain). Its antigen remains unknown. These data come from a study of neoadjuvant anti-PD-1 for oral cavity cancer. Study-level background: Nivolumab at 3 mg/kg was mostly given biweekly, three to four doses, pre-surgery. Regarding the study as a whole: Each response group had just a few patients in TCR analyses.

As for time point: after neoadjuvant nivolumab, at surgical resection. Using immunoSEQ multiplex PCR, the repertoire was profiled, and TCRdb retains in-frame clones only, with some absent. The data contain 14,000 or so clones, 60% to 75% of them singletons. The ends lost 3 bases at V and 6 bases at J; junction bases unmatched: 9. Germline CDR1 reads MRHNA; CDR2 reads SNTAGT. This CDR3 contains 15 residues. The TCR sequence derives from a person between 40 and 85 years old with oral cavity squamous cell carcinoma. The source was PBMCs, collected after nivolumab (anti-PD-1) treatment. The J gene is TRBJ1-2, the V gene TRBV6-4; 8 bases align to TRBD1. CDR3 amino acids: CASSDESGGVHGYTF. The CDR3 DNA sequence: TGTGCCAGCAGTGATGAGTCAGGGGGCGTTCATGGCTACACCTTC.